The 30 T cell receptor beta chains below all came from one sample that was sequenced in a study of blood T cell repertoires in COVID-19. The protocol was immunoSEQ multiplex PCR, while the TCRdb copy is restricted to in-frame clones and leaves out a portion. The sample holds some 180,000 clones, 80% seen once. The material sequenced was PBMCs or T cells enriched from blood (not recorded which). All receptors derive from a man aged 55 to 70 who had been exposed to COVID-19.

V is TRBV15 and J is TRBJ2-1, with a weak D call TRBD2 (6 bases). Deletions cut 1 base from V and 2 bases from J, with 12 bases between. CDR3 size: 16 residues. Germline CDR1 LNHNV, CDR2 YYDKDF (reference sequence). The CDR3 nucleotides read TGTGCCACCAGCAGAGGAGGAGGGATCGCCTACAATGAGCAGTTCTTC. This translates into CATSRGGGIAYNEQFF.

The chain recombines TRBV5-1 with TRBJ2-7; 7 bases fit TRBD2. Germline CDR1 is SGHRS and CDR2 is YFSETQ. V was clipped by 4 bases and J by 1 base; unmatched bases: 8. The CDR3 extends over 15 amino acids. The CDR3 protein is CASSLSSGSSYEQYF. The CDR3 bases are TGCGCCAGCAGCCTCTCTAGCGGATCATCCTACGAGCAGTACTTC. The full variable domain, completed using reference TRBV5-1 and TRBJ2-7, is KAGVTQTPRYLIKTRGQQVTLSCSPISGHRSVSWYQQTPGQGLQFLFEYFSETQRNKGNFPGRFSGRQFSNSRSEMNVSTLELGDSALYLCASSLSSGSSYEQYFGPGTRLTVT.

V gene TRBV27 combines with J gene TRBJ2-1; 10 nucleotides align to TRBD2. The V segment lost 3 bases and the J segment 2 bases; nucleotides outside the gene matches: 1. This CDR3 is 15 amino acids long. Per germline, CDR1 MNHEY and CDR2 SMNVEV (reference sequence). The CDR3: CASSLGLAPYNEQFF. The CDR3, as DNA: TGTGCCAGCAGTTTGGGACTAGCGCCCTACAATGAGCAGTTCTTC.

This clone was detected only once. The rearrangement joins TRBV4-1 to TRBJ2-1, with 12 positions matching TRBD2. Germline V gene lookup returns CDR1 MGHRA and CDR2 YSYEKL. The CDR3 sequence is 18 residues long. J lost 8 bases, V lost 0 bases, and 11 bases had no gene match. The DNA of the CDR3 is TGCGCCAGCAGCCAAGATGCTAGCGGGAGGGCCGGTATATATGAGCAGTTCTTC. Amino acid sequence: CASSQDASGRAGIYEQFF.

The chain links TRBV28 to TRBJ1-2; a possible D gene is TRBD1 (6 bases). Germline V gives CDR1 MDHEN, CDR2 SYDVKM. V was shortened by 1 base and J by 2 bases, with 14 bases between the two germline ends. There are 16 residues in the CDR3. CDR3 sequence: CASSLSGQGQNYGYTF. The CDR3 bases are TGTGCCAGCAGTTTATCAGGTCAGGGGCAGAACTATGGCTACACCTTC.

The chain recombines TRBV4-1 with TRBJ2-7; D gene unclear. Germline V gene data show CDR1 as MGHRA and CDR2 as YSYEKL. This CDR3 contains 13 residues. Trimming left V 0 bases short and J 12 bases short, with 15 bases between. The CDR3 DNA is TGCGCCAGCAGCCAAGAGGCATTACAGAACCGGTACTTC. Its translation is CASSQEALQNRYF.

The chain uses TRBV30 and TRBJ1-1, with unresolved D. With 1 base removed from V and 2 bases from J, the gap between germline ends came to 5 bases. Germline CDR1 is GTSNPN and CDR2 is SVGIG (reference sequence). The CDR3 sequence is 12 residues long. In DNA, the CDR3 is TGTGCCTGGAGTGACAGTAACACTGAAGCTTTCTTT. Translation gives CAWSDSNTEAFF.

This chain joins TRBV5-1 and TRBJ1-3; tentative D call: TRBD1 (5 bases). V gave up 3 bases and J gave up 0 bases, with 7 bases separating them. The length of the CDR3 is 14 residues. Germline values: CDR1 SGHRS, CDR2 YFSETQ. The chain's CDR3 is CASSSDSSGNTIYF. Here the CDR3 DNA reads TGCGCCAGCAGCTCCGACAGCTCTGGAAACACCATATATTTT.

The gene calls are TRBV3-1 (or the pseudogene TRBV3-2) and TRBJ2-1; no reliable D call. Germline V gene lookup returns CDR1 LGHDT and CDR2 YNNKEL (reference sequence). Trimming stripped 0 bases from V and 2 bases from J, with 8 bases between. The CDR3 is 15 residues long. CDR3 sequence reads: CASSQDHNTYNEQFF. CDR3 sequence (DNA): TGTGCCAGCAGCCAAGACCATAACACCTACAATGAGCAGTTCTTC.

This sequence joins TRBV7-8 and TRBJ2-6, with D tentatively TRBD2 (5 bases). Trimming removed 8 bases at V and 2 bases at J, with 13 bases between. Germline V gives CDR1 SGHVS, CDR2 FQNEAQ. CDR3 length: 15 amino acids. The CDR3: CASGRGWAGANVLTF. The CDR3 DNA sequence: TGTGCCAGCGGGAGAGGGTGGGCTGGGGCCAACGTCCTGACTTTC.

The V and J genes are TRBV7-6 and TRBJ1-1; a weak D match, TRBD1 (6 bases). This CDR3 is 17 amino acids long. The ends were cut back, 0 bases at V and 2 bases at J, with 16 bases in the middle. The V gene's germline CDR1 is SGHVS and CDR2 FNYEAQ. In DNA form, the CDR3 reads TGTGCCAGCAGCTTAGCGGGGCCAGGGGCGGTCAACACTGAAGCTTTCTTT. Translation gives CASSLAGPGAVNTEAFF. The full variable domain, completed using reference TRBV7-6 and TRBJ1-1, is GAGVSQSPRYKVTKRGQDVALRCDPISGHVSLYWYRQALGQGPEFLTYFNYEAQQDKSGLPNDRFSAERPEGSISTLTIQRTEQRDSAMYRCASSLAGPGAVNTEAFFGQGTRLTVV.

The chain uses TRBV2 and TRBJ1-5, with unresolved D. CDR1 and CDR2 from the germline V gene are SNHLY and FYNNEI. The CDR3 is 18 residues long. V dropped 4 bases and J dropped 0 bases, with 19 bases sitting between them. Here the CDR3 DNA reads TGTGCCAGCAGTGGGGTTTTCGGGGAGGGCTTTAGCAATCAGCCCCAGCATTTT. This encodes CASSGVFGEGFSNQPQHF.

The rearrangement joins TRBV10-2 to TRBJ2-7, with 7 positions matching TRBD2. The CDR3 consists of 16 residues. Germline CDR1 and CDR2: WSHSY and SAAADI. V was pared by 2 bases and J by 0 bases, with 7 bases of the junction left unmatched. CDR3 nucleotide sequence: TGCGCCAGCAGTGAGGGGGGGAGCGGGAACTCCTACGAGCAGTACTTC. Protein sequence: CASSEGGSGNSYEQYF.

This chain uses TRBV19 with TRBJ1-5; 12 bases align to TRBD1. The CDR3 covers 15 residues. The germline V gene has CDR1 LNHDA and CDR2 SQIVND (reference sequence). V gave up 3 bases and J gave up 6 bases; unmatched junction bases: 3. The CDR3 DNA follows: TGTGCCAGTAGTATGGGACAGGGGGCCGCTCAGCCCCAGCATTTT. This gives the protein CASSMGQGAAQPQHF. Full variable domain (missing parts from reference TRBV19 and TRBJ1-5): DGGITQSPKYLFRKEGQNVTLSCEQNLNHDAMYWYRQDPGQGLRLIYYSQIVNDFQKGDIAEGYSVSREKKESFPLTVTSAQKNPTAFYLCASSMGQGAAQPQHFGDGTRLSIL.

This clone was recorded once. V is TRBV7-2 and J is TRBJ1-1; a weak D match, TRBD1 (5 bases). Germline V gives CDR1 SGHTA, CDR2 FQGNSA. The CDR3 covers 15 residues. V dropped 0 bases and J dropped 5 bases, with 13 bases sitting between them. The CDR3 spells CASSLAAGKGTEAFF. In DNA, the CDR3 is TGTGCCAGCAGCTTAGCAGCAGGGAAGGGGACTGAAGCTTTCTTT.

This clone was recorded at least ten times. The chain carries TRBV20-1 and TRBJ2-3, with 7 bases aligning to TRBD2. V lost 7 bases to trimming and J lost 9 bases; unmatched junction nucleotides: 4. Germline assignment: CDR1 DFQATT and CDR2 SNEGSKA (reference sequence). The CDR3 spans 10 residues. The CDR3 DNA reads TGCAGTGTCGGGACTACAACGCAGTATTTT. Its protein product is CSVGTTTQYF.

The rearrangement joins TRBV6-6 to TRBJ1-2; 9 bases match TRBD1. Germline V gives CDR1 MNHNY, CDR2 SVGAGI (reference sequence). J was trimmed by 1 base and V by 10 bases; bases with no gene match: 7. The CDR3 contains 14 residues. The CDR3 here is CATIGQGLNYGYTF. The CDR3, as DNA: TGTGCCACCATAGGACAGGGGCTTAACTATGGCTACACCTTC.

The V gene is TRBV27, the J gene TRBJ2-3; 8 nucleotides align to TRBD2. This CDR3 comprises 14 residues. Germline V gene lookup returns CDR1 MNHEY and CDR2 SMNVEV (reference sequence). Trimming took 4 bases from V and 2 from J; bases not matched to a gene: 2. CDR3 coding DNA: TGTGCCAGCAGTTCCGGGGGGGCCACAGATACGCAGTATTTT. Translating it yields CASSSGGATDTQYF.

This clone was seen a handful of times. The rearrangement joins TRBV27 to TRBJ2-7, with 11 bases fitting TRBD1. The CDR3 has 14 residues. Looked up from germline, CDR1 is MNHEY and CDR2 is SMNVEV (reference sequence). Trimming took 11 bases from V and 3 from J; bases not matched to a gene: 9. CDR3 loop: CAVRDRGLIYEQYF. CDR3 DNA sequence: TGTGCCGTCCGGGACAGGGGGTTGATCTACGAGCAGTACTTC.

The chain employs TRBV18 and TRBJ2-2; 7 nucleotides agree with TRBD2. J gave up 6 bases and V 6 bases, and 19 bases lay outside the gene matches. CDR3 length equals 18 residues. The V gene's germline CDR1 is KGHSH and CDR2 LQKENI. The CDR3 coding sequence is TGTGCCAGCTCCCCTCTCTTGAGGGGAGGGCCGGACGCCGGGGAGCTGTTTTTT. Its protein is CASSPLLRGGPDAGELFF.

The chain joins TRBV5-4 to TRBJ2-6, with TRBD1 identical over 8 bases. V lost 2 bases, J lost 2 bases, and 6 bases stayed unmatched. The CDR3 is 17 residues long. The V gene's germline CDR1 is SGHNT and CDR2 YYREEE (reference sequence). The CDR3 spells CASSFPQGAPGANVLTF. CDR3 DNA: TGTGCCAGCAGCTTTCCCCAGGGGGCTCCTGGGGCCAACGTCCTGACTTTC.

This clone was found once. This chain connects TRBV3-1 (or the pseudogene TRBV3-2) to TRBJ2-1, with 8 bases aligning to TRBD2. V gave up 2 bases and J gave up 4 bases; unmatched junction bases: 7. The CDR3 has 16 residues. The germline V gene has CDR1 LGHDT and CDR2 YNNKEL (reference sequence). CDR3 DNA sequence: TGTGCCAGCAGCCAAAGGGCGGGAGGAACTTACAATGAGCAGTTCTTC. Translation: CASSQRAGGTYNEQFF.

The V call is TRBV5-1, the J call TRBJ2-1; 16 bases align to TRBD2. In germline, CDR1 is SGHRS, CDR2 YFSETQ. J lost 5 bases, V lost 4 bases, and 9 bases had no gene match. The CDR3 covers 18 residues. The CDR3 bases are TGCGCCAGCAGCACGGGACTAGCGGGAGGGTCAGGTGACAATGAGCAGTTCTTC. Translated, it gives CASSTGLAGGSGDNEQFF.

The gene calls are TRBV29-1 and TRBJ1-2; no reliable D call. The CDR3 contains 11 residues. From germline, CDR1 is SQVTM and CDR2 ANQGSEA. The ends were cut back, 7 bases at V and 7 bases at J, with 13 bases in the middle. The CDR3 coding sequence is TGCAGCGGCTCGGGTGACGGTGGCTACACCTTC. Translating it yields CSGSGDGGYTF.

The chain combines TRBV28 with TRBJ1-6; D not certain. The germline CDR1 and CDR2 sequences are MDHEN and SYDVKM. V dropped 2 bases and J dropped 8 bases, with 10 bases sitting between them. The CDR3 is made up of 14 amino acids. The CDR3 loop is CASSLGGGDSPLHF. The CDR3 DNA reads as TGTGCCAGCAGTTTAGGAGGCGGTGATTCACCCCTCCACTTT.

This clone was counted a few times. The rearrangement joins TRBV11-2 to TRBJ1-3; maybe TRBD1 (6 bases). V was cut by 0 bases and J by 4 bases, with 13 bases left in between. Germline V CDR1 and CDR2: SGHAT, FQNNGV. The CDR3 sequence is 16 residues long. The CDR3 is CASSLDRQGLGNTIYF. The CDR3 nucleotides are TGTGCCAGCAGCTTAGATCGCCAGGGGCTGGGAAACACCATATATTTT.

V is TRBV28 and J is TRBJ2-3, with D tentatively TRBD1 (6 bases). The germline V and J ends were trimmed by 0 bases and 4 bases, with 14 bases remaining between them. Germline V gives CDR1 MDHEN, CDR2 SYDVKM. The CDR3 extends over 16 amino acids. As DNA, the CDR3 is TGTGCCAGCAGTTTATGGCAGGGGTCCGGTGCAGATACGCAGTATTTT. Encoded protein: CASSLWQGSGADTQYF. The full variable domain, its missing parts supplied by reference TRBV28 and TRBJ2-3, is DVKVTQSSRYLVKRTGEKVFLECVQDMDHENMFWYRQDPGLGLRLIYFSYDVKMKEKGDIPEGYSVSREKKERFSLILESASTNQTSMYLCASSLWQGSGADTQYFGPGTRLTVL.

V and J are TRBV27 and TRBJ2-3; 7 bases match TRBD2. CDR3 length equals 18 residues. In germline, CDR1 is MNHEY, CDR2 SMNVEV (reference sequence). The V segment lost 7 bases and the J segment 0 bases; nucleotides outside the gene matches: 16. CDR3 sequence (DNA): TGTGCCAGCACCCTTCGGGGGGTTAGCGGCACTAGCACAGATACGCAGTATTTT. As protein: CASTLRGVSGTSTDTQYF.

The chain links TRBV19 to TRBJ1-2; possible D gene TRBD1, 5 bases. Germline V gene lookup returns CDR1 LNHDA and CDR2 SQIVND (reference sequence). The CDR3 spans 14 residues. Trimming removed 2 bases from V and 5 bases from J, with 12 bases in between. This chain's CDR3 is CASSILGGEYGYTF. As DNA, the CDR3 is TGTGCCAGTAGTATATTGGGAGGGGAATATGGCTACACCTTC.

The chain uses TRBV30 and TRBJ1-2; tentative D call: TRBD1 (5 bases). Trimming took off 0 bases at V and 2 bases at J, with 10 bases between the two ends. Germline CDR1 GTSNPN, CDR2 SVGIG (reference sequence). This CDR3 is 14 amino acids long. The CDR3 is CAWSVRDSNYGYTF. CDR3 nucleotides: TGTGCCTGGAGTGTACGAGACAGCAACTATGGCTACACCTTC.